These 31 T cell receptor beta chains were all obtained from the same sample, sequenced in a study of patients and donors after allogeneic stem cell transplantation (dated by TCRdb to 2018 to 2021). The receptor library was made with RT-PCR. Sequenced on a NextSeq 550. The raw public data were reprocessed by TCRdb itself: fastp quality trimming at Q25, MiXCR clonotype calling, in-frame beta chains only. For every CDR3 protein sequence, its rows merge into one entry that carries the most common genes and DNA. This sample gives approximately 170,000 distinct CDR3 sequences in total; roughly 31% of them show up just once. Around 3% of the sample comes from the top ten. Sequenced sample: blood, either unsorted or a sorted T cell fraction (not recorded which). The receptors here all came from a human donor who was either an allogeneic HSCT recipient or a stem cell or donor lymphocyte infusion donor (not recorded which). It is not recorded whose cells these are; they may come from a transplant donor.

The chain employs TRBV5-1 and TRBJ2-3; D is unclear. The CDR3 spans 13 residues. With 0 bases removed from V and 4 bases from J, the gap between germline ends came to 6 bases. Germline V gene sequence: CDR1 SGHRS, CDR2 YFSETQ. CDR3 DNA: TGCGCCAGCAGCTTGGCTGCAGCAGATACGCAGTATTTT. Translation gives CASSLAAADTQYF.

At least ten counts were recorded for this clonotype. The chain employs TRBV5-5 and TRBJ1-2; D ambiguous. Trimming pared 1 base from V and 1 base from J, leaving 20 bases between. Germline V CDR1 and CDR2: SGHKS, YYEKEE (reference sequence). This CDR3 contains 18 residues. CDR3 DNA: TGTGCCAGCAGCTTGAAACTCCTTAAGGACGTTATTAACTATGGCTACACCTTC. Amino acid sequence: CASSLKLLKDVINYGYTF.

The gene calls are TRBV6-2 or TRBV6-3 and TRBJ2-3; TRBD2 matches 12 bases. After removal of 1 base from V and 5 bases from J, the junction contained 4 bases not matched to a gene. CDR1 and CDR2 from the germline V gene are MNHEY and SVGEGT. This CDR3 comprises 16 residues. CDR3 sequence reads: CASSYWATSGRDTQYF. The CDR3 nucleotides are TGTGCCAGCAGTTACTGGGCGACTAGCGGGAGAGATACGCAGTATTTT.

The chain uses TRBV7-8 and TRBJ1-6; 7 positions agree with TRBD1. The CDR3 has 16 amino acids. The trim removed 5 bases at V and 5 bases at J, leaving 9 bases unmatched. Per the germline V gene, CDR1 is SGHVS and CDR2 is FQNEAQ. CDR3 coding DNA: TGTGCCAGCAGCCTTAGAGGGACAGCCAATAATTCACCCCTCCACTTT. It specifies CASSLRGTANNSPLHF.

The chain joins TRBV7-6 to TRBJ2-5, with 9 nucleotides matching TRBD2. Germline loops: CDR1 SGHVS, CDR2 FNYEAQ. After removal of 1 base from V and 3 bases from J, the junction contained 3 bases not matched to a gene. The length of the CDR3 is 15 residues. This chain's CDR3 is CASSLDGGREETQYF. DNA for the CDR3: TGTGCCAGCAGCTTAGATGGCGGGAGGGAAGAGACCCAGTACTTC.

CDR3 DNA: TGCAGTGCTAGAGGAAGACAGGCAGTTAATTCACCCCTCCACTTT. Encoded protein: CSARGRQAVNSPLHF. The rearrangement joins TRBV20-1 to TRBJ1-6, with D perhaps TRBD1 (6 bases). The CDR3 consists of 15 residues. Germline V lookup: CDR1 DFQATT, CDR2 SNEGSKA (reference sequence). V lost 1 base and J lost 6, with 13 bases in between.

This chain joins TRBV11-1 and TRBJ1-2; no clear D. V lost 5 bases, J lost 1 base, and 8 bases lay in between. CDR1 SGHAT and CDR2 FQDESV come from the germline V gene (reference sequence). The CDR3 contains 13 residues. As DNA, the CDR3 is TGTGCCAGCAGCCAATCCCTTAACTATGGCTACACCTTC. It encodes CASSQSLNYGYTF.

The V call is TRBV20-1, the J call TRBJ2-1; 12 positions agree with TRBD2. Germline loops: CDR1 DFQATT, CDR2 SNEGSKA (reference sequence). This CDR3 has 14 residues. The ends lost 4 bases at V and 8 bases at J; junction bases unmatched: 6. CDR3 coding DNA: TGCAGTGCTAACCCGGGACTAGCGGGCCATGAGCAGTTCTTC. This translates into CSANPGLAGHEQFF.

The chain combines TRBV27 with TRBJ1-5; 8 bases are shared with TRBD1. CDR3 length: 15 amino acids. V lost 7 bases to trimming and J lost 0 bases; unmatched junction nucleotides: 5. Germline CDR1 and CDR2: MNHEY and SMNVEV (reference sequence). In DNA form, the CDR3 reads TGTGCCAGCATGGACAGGGCGTATAGCAATCAGCCCCAGCATTTT. It is translated as CASMDRAYSNQPQHF.

This chain uses TRBV20-1 with TRBJ2-3; the D gene could be TRBD1 or TRBD2 (5 bases each). The CDR3 covers 15 residues. The germline gives CDR1 DFQATT, CDR2 SNEGSKA (reference sequence). The V gene lost 3 bases and the J gene lost 2 bases, with 15 bases spanning the gap. The CDR3 region is CSASSGPSSTDTQYF. Written as DNA, the CDR3 is TGCAGTGCTAGTTCGGGACCCAGCTCCACAGATACGCAGTATTTT.

V and J are TRBV6-2 or TRBV6-3 and TRBJ1-1, with D possibly matching TRBD1 (5 bases). The germline V and J ends were trimmed by 0 bases and 5 bases, with 13 bases remaining between them. Germline loops: CDR1 MNHEY, CDR2 SVGEGT. The CDR3 totals 15 residues. CDR3 bases: TGTGCCAGCAGTTACTCGAGGGGAGGGAGAACTGAAGCTTTCTTT. Its protein product is CASSYSRGGRTEAFF.

The chain has TRBV15 and TRBJ1-5; D remains unclear. Germline-derived CDR1 and CDR2 are LNHNV and YYDKDF (reference sequence). The CDR3 extends over 12 amino acids. Trimming stripped 9 bases from V and 7 bases from J, with 13 bases between. The CDR3 is CATGRVRQPQHF. CDR3 coding DNA: TGTGCCACAGGGCGGGTTAGGCAGCCCCAGCATTTT.

The table lists this clonotype with a few counts. The chain is built from TRBV6-6 and TRBJ2-3, with 8 bases lining up with TRBD2. The V gene end was trimmed by 3 bases and the J gene end by 4 bases; junction bases not matched to a gene: 9. The V gene's germline CDR1 is MNHNY and CDR2 SVGAGI (reference sequence). This CDR3 comprises 16 residues. CDR3 loop: CASSYVLAVEADTQYF. DNA for the CDR3: TGTGCCAGCAGTTATGTACTAGCGGTTGAGGCAGATACGCAGTATTTT.

This chain uses TRBV21-1 with TRBJ2-2; TRBD2, as called in the table, went unchecked against the DNA. TRBV21-1 constitutes a pseudogene. The CDR3 contains 16 residues. In DNA form, the CDR3 reads TGTGCCAGCAGCAAAGGGGACTCTTCGAACACCGGGGAGCTGTTTTTT. This translates into CASSKGDSSNTGELFF.

In its sample, this clonotype was seen a few times. The chain has TRBV6-5 and TRBJ2-1, with TRBD1 as a possible D gene (6 bases). This CDR3 is 13 amino acids long. Trimming removed 8 bases from V and 2 bases from J, with 10 bases in between. CDR1 and CDR2 (germline): MNHEY, SVGAGI. The CDR3 DNA reads as TGTGCCAGCCGATACAGGGCCTACAATGAGCAGTTCTTC. It yields the protein CASRYRAYNEQFF.

This clonotype was seen more than once but under ten times. The chain is built from TRBV7-6 and TRBJ2-7, with TRBD2 matching over 14 bases. CDR3 length equals 16 residues. Germline V CDR1 and CDR2: SGHVS, FNYEAQ. J was trimmed by 4 bases and V by 3 bases; bases with no gene match: 5. This chain's CDR3 is CASSLGTSGSIYEQYF. Written as DNA, the CDR3 is TGTGCCAGCAGCTTGGGGACTAGCGGGAGTATTTACGAGCAGTACTTC.

CDR3 sequence (DNA): TGTGCCAGCAGCCCCGCGGGGGCTACAGATACGCAGTATTTT. Its translation is CASSPAGATDTQYF. This chain links TRBV14 with TRBJ2-3, with TRBD2 as a possible D gene (7 bases). CDR1 is SGHDN, CDR2 FVKESK, per germline. Trimming cost V 4 bases and J 3 bases, with 11 bases left between them. The CDR3 length is 14 residues.

The CDR3 loop is CAISESNKGEKLFF. In nucleotides, the CDR3 is TGTGCCATCAGTGAGTCGAATAAGGGGGAAAAACTGTTTTTT. The J gene is TRBJ1-4, the V gene TRBV10-3, with D perhaps TRBD1 (5 bases). V lost 0 bases and J 8 bases, leaving 10 bases between the germline ends. The germline gives CDR1 ENHRY, CDR2 SYGVKD. CDR3 length equals 14 residues.

This chain links TRBV29-1 with TRBJ1-3; the D is unclear. The V end was cut by 5 bases, the J end by 2 bases, with 7 bases between. This CDR3 comprises 12 residues. CDR1 is SQVTM, CDR2 ANQGSEA, per germline. CDR3 sequence: CSVRPPGNTIYF. As DNA, the CDR3 is TGCAGCGTTAGGCCTCCTGGAAACACCATATATTTT.

This clonotype was seen more than once but under ten times. This chain joins TRBV29-1 and TRBJ2-1, with TRBD2 matching over 9 bases. Germline CDR1 reads SQVTM; CDR2 reads ANQGSEA. This CDR3 is 15 amino acids long. V lost 0 bases to trimming and J lost 7 bases; unmatched junction nucleotides: 7. The DNA of the CDR3 is TGCAGCGTTGAAGACACGGCGGGAGGGGATAATGAGCAGTTCTTC. Translating gives CSVEDTAGGDNEQFF.

The rearrangement joins TRBV6-5 to TRBJ1-4, with D perhaps TRBD1 (5 bases). The ends were cut back, 3 bases at V and 7 bases at J, with 15 bases in the middle. The CDR3 sequence is 15 residues long. Per germline, CDR1 MNHEY and CDR2 SVGAGI. The CDR3 reads CASSYGGFVSEKLFF. CDR3 nucleotide sequence: TGTGCCAGCAGTTATGGGGGGTTTGTATCTGAAAAACTGTTTTTT.

This clonotype appeared a few times. The chain recombines TRBV20-1 with TRBJ2-7; D may be TRBD2 (5 bases). Germline V lookup: CDR1 DFQATT, CDR2 SNEGSKA (reference sequence). The CDR3 spans 14 residues. V was trimmed by 4 bases and J by 6 bases, leaving 19 bases between them. The CDR3 DNA sequence: TGCAGTGCTAAGGAGTGGCAGGAGGTAGCCGAGCAGTACTTC. It specifies CSAKEWQEVAEQYF.

This clonotype was seen a few times. The rearrangement links TRBV29-1 to TRBJ2-5, with unresolved D. Germline assignment: CDR1 SQVTM and CDR2 ANQGSEA. V was clipped by 2 bases and J by 2 bases, with 9 bases between them. This CDR3 region has 13 residues. The CDR3 spells CSVEPIIQETQYF. The CDR3 nucleotides are TGCAGCGTTGAACCGATTATACAAGAGACCCAGTACTTC.

The chain combines TRBV24-1 with TRBJ2-3, with TRBD1 matching over 7 bases. Germline CDR1 KGHDR, CDR2 SFDVKD. CDR3 length equals 16 residues. The V gene end was trimmed by 1 base and the J gene end by 5 bases; junction bases not matched to a gene: 8. The CDR3 DNA reads TGTGCCACCAGTGATTTAGGGGGATCAGGGGGAGATACGCAGTATTTT. This translates into CATSDLGGSGGDTQYF.

The chain recombines TRBV6-2 or TRBV6-3 with TRBJ2-1, with TRBD1 matching 7 bases. V lost 9 bases to trimming and J lost 13 bases; unmatched junction nucleotides: 12. The CDR3 covers 12 residues. Germline V gives CDR1 MNHEY, CDR2 SVGEGT. CDR3 nucleotide sequence: TGTGCCAGTTGGACAGGCCTTGCTGACCAGTTCTTC. This gives the protein CASWTGLADQFF.

The chain combines TRBV7-2 with TRBJ1-1; D may be TRBD1 (6 bases). CDR1 is SGHTA, CDR2 FQGNSA, per germline. CDR3 length: 14 residues. Trimming took off 1 base at V and 4 bases at J, with 10 bases between the two ends. CDR3 nucleotide sequence: TGTGCCAGCAGCTTAGGGGGGCGTTTCACTGAAGCTTTCTTT. Residues: CASSLGGRFTEAFF.

This clonotype came up a few times. The CDR3, as DNA: TGTGCCAGCAGTTACGGCAGGGGAAATTTCTTT. Its translation: CASSYGRGNFF. The V and J genes are TRBV6-5 and TRBJ1-1; D is possibly TRBD1 (6 bases). The germline CDR1 and CDR2 sequences are MNHEY and SVGAGI. CDR3 size: 11 residues. The V gene lost 2 bases and the J gene lost 13 bases, with 11 bases spanning the gap.

This clonotype was recorded a few times. The chain uses TRBV25-1 and TRBJ1-5; 8 bases match TRBD1. The V gene end was trimmed by 3 bases and the J gene end by 3 bases; junction bases not matched to a gene: 10. CDR1 is MGHDK, CDR2 SYGVNS, per germline. CDR3 length: 17 residues. CDR3 bases: TGTGCCAGCAGTGACCTAAGAGGGACAGGCTCCAATCAGCCCCAGCATTTT. Translated, it gives CASSDLRGTGSNQPQHF. Filled out from reference TRBV25-1 and TRBJ1-5, the complete variable domain reads EADIYQTPRYLVIGTGKKITLECSQTMGHDKMYWYQQDPGMELHLIHYSYGVNSTEKGDLSSESTVSRIRTEHFPLTLESARPSHTSQYLCASSDLRGTGSNQPQHFGDGTRLSIL.

The rearrangement joins TRBV9 to TRBJ2-3; the match to TRBD2 covers 8 bases. With V trimmed by 0 bases and J by 1 base, 4 bases remained unmatched. Germline V gene sequence: CDR1 SGDLS, CDR2 YYNGEE. The length of the CDR3 is 16 residues. The CDR3 here is CASSVASTSGTDTQYF. The CDR3 region has the DNA TGTGCCAGCAGCGTAGCTTCGACTAGCGGCACAGATACGCAGTATTTT.

CDR3: CASSQDFFGQRNYEQYF. As DNA, the CDR3 is TGTGCCAGCAGCCAAGATTTTTTCGGGCAGAGAAACTACGAGCAGTACTTC. This chain connects TRBV3-1 to TRBJ2-7, with unresolved D. Germline lookup yields CDR1 LGHDT and CDR2 YNNKEL (reference sequence). The CDR3 extends over 17 amino acids. V was shortened by 0 bases and J by 3 bases, with 18 bases between the two germline ends.

In its sample, this clonotype was seen a few times. This chain uses TRBV5-6 with TRBJ2-3, with TRBD2 matching over 10 bases. V gave up 4 bases and J gave up 0 bases; unmatched junction bases: 2. Germline V gene sequence: CDR1 SGHDT, CDR2 YYEEEE. This CDR3 region has 15 residues. The DNA of the CDR3 is TGTGCCAGCAGCCAGACTAGCGGGAGCACAGATACGCAGTATTTT. Amino acid sequence: CASSQTSGSTDTQYF.